Presented here are 15 T cell receptor beta chains from one specimen sequenced in a study of early T cells in non-severe SARS-CoV-2 infection (dated by TCRdb to about 2021). Libraries were prepared through 5' RACE. Sequencing was performed on a NextSeq 500. The public sequencing data were trimmed at Q25 with fastp and processed into clonotypes with MiXCR by TCRdb, which kept only in-frame beta chains. Every CDR3 protein is listed once, alongside the most common genes and DNA of its rows. This sample is represented by about 50,000 distinct CDR3 sequences; about 12% of them were singletons. The biggest ten clones account for approximately 2.5% of the sample. The input for sequencing was whole blood, taken at baseline. The source is an adult who was a healthcare worker with PCR-confirmed SARS-CoV-2 infection or an uninfected control (not recorded which).

There are a few counts of this clonotype. V gene TRBV2 combines with J gene TRBJ2-7, with a possible D match to TRBD1 (6 bases). V lost 5 bases and J lost 3, with 8 bases in between. The CDR3 is 12 amino acids. Germline V gene data show CDR1 as SNHLY and CDR2 as FYNNEI. This CDR3 is CASSWDNYEQYF. DNA for the CDR3: TGTGCCAGCAGTTGGGACAACTACGAGCAGTACTTC.

The V and J genes are TRBV7-9 and TRBJ2-2; tentatively, D is TRBD2 (6 bases). Germline CDR1 and CDR2: SEHNR and FQNEAQ (reference sequence). V shed 3 bases and J shed 4 bases, with 15 bases lying between them. The CDR3 covers 16 residues. CDR3 loop: CASSLADLAFTGELFF. In DNA, the CDR3 is TGTGCCAGCAGCTTGGCAGACCTAGCGTTCACCGGGGAGCTGTTTTTT. The variable domain in full, completed from reference TRBV7-9 and TRBJ2-2, reads DTGVSQNPRHKITKRGQNVTFRCDPISEHNRLYWYRQTLGQGPEFLTYFQNEAQLEKSRLLSDRFSAERPKGSFSTLEIQRTEQGDSAMYLCASSLADLAFTGELFFGEGSRLTVL.

This clonotype occurred a few times. The chain is built from TRBV11-2 and TRBJ2-1; D is undetermined. The CDR3 contains 15 residues. Germline V gives CDR1 SGHAT, CDR2 FQNNGV. V was clipped by 0 bases and J by 6 bases, with 12 bases between them. This CDR3 is CASSLDQLIGNEQFF. The CDR3 nucleotides are TGTGCCAGCAGCTTAGATCAATTAATAGGCAATGAGCAGTTCTTC.

This clonotype was observed a handful of times. The chain couples TRBV18 to TRBJ2-7; D call uncertain. The V gene's germline CDR1 is KGHSH and CDR2 LQKENI. V was shortened by 2 bases and J by 5 bases, with 7 bases between the two germline ends. This CDR3 is built from 12 residues. CDR3 DNA sequence: TGTGCCAGCTCACCAGGGCTTCACGAGCAGTACTTC. This sequence encodes CASSPGLHEQYF.

The chain recombines TRBV12-3 or TRBV12-4 with TRBJ1-5; the D is unclear. The V and J ends lost 7 bases and 0 bases respectively, with 10 bases between them. The CDR3 has 14 amino acids. CDR3 nucleotide sequence: TGTGCCAGCACCCCCATGGATAGCAATCAGCCCCAGCATTTT. Translated: CASTPMDSNQPQHF.

This clonotype was seen a handful of times. V and J are TRBV5-1 and TRBJ2-3, with D possibly called TRBD1 or TRBD2 (5 bases each). CDR1 SGHRS and CDR2 YFSETQ come from the germline V gene. With 4 bases removed from V and 2 bases from J, the gap between germline ends came to 26 bases. The CDR3 totals 19 residues. The DNA of the CDR3 is TGCGCCAGCAGCATCCAGACCGCGTTTGGGGGTCCATTCACAGATACGCAGTATTTT. Its translation is CASSIQTAFGGPFTDTQYF.

This clonotype has at least ten counts. The genes are TRBV7-2 and TRBJ2-1; D is possibly TRBD1 (6 bases). The germline gives CDR1 SGHTA, CDR2 FQGNSA. V lost 5 bases and J 7 bases, leaving 18 bases between the germline ends. This CDR3 is built from 15 residues. For the CDR3, the DNA is TGTGCCAGCAGCACTGGACAGCAGGCTTCTAATGAGCAGTTCTTC. It translates to CASSTGQQASNEQFF.

This clonotype occurred many times. The chain recombines TRBV29-1 with TRBJ2-5; either TRBD1 or TRBD2 may fit D (5 bases each). The V and J ends lost 5 bases and 2 bases respectively, with 15 bases between them. Germline CDR1 SQVTM, CDR2 ANQGSEA. The CDR3 runs 14 residues. CDR3 sequence (DNA): TGCAGCGTTAGGATAGGGGAGCAGCAAGAGACCCAGTACTTC. Its translation: CSVRIGEQQETQYF.

The sample holds many counts of this clonotype. The V gene is TRBV28, the J gene TRBJ2-1; D is ambiguous. Trimming took 4 bases from V and 2 from J, leaving 12 bases between them. CDR1 is MDHEN, CDR2 SYDVKM, per germline. The CDR3 runs 15 residues. CDR3 coding DNA: TGTGCCAGCAGTTCCGGTGTTGAAGCCTACAATGAGCAGTTCTTC. As protein: CASSSGVEAYNEQFF.

This clonotype was observed at least ten times. V and J are TRBV7-8 and TRBJ1-6; D remains ambiguous. Per germline, CDR1 SGHVS and CDR2 FQNEAQ. The CDR3 loop spans 14 amino acids. V gave up 4 bases and J gave up 7 bases, with 11 bases separating them. The DNA for the CDR3 is TGTGCCAGCAGCTCCGACTGGCAAAATTCACCCCTCCACTTT. This codes for CASSSDWQNSPLHF.

The chain recombines TRBV7-9 with TRBJ1-1, with no clear D. The CDR3 contains 13 residues. CDR1 and CDR2 (germline): SEHNR, FQNEAQ (reference sequence). V lost 7 bases to trimming and J lost 11 bases, with 20 bases between them. DNA for the CDR3: TGTGCCAGCACAAAAGGAGAAGGGCCCAGGGCTTTCTTT. Its translation: CASTKGEGPRAFF.

The chain couples TRBV7-2 to TRBJ2-3; 14 bases fit TRBD2. CDR3 length equals 18 residues. Per germline, CDR1 SGHTA and CDR2 FQGNSA. V was clipped by 0 bases and J by 5 bases; unmatched bases: 7. The CDR3 DNA is TGTGCCAGCAGCTTAGCGCACGGGACTAGCGGGAGTCTAGATACGCAGTATTTT. Protein product: CASSLAHGTSGSLDTQYF.

A few counts support this clonotype. The genes are TRBV19 and TRBJ2-1; D could derive from TRBD1 or TRBD2 (5 bases each). The CDR3 has 12 residues. V was cut by 8 bases and J by 8 bases, with 13 bases left in between. Germline V gene lookup returns CDR1 LNHDA and CDR2 SQIVND (reference sequence). The CDR3 sequence is CASRGWGYEQFF. CDR3 bases: TGTGCCAGTCGTGGGTGGGGGTATGAGCAGTTCTTC.

This clonotype was picked up a small number of times. The chain recombines TRBV21-1 with TRBJ2-7; the DNA was not used to check the table's D call, TRBD1. TRBV21-1 is reported as a pseudogene. The CDR3 loop spans 18 amino acids. The CDR3 is CASTKSTLERLFSYEQYF. The CDR3 DNA is TGTGCCAGCACCAAATCGACCCTGGAGCGGCTTTTCTCCTACGAGCAGTACTTC.

The V call is TRBV12-3 or TRBV12-4, the J call TRBJ2-1; 8 nucleotides align to TRBD2. V shed 6 bases and J 2 bases; nucleotides not matched to a gene: 9. The CDR3 is made up of 16 amino acids. The CDR3 region has the DNA TGTGCCAGCAGCCAGTATATAGCGGGGACCTACAATGAGCAGTTCTTC. It encodes CASSQYIAGTYNEQFF.